This TCR beta chain is drawn from a study of human T cells and chemical hapten exposure. This clonotype was recorded many times. Its target is unknown. Study-level findings and limits: DPC sensitization left the count of TCRs above 1 in 1000 unchanged.

This CDR3 comprises 15 residues. The V gene's germline CDR1 is SGHRS and CDR2 YFSETQ. V shed 4 bases and J 4 bases; nucleotides not matched to a gene: 9. The library gave individual cDNA molecules unique molecular identifiers. TCRdb called the RACE reads again in MiXCR, with one record for every CDR3 protein. The sample includes around 130,000 distinct CDR3 sequences, approximately 9.5% of them seen just once. Described time point: healthy volunteer bleed at 2 weeks. The starting material, unfractionated whole blood, was used for total RNA extraction. This chain connects TRBV5-1 to TRBJ2-3; 7 nucleotides match TRBD2. The sequence came from a male donor in good health. Some clones in this sample may be carry-over from other donors' samples. Material: whole blood. CDR3 in DNA: TGCGCCAGCAGCGGGACTAACCCTACCGCAGATACGCAGTATTTT. Amino acid sequence: CASSGTNPTADTQYF.